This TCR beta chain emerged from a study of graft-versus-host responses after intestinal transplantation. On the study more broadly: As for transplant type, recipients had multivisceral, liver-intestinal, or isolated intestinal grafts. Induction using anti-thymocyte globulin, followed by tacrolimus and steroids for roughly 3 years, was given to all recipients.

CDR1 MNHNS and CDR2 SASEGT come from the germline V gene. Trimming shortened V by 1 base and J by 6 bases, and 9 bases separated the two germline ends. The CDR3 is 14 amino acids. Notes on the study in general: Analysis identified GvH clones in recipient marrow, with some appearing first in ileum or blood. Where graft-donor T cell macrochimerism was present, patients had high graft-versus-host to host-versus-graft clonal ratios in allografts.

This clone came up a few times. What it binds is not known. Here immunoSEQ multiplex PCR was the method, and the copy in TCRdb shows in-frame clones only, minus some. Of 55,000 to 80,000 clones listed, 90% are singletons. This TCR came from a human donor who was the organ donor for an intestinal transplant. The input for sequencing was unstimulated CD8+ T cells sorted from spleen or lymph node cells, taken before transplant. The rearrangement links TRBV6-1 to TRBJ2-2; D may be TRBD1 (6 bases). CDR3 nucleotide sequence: TGTGCCAGCAGTGAAGGTGGGGGCGCCGGGGAGCTGTTTTTT. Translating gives CASSEGGGAGELFF.